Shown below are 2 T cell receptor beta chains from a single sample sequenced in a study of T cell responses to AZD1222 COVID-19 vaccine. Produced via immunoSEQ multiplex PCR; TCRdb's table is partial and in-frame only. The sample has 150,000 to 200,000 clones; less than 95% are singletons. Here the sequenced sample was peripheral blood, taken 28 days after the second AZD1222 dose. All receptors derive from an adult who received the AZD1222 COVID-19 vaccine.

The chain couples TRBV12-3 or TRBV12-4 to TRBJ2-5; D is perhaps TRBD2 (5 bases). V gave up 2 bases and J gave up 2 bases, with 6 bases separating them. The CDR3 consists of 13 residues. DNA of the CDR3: TGTGCCAGCAGTTTAAGGACTCAAGAGACCCAGTACTTC. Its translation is CASSLRTQETQYF.

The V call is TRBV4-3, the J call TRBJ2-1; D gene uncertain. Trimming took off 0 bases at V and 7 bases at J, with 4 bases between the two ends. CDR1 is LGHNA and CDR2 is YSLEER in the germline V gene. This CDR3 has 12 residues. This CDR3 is CASSQEGNEQFF. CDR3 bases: TGCGCCAGCAGCCAAGAGGGTAATGAGCAGTTCTTC.